These 6 T cell receptor beta chains were all obtained from the same sample, sequenced in a study of tumor and adjacent non-tumor tissue in lung cancer. This sample's RNA came from whole unsorted tissue. More than 3 cm separated this lung sample from the edge of the tumor. The library came from three nested PCR rounds adapted from ARM-PCR protocols. TCRdb analysed the multiplex PCR reads with MiXCR anew, one entry per CDR3 protein. This table holds 35,000 to 55,000 distinct CDR3 sequences, 60% to 70% found once. Sequencing used distant non-tumor lung tissue. The source of these receptors is a woman aged 40 to 50 with non-small cell lung cancer.

This chain joins TRBV4-1 and TRBJ2-7; D is uncertain. The V end lost 3 bases, the J end lost 8 bases, and 14 bases lay between the germline ends. Germline V gene sequence: CDR1 MGHRA, CDR2 YSYEKL. This CDR3 region has 13 residues. The CDR3: CASSQRIETKQYF. The CDR3 DNA follows: TGCGCCAGCAGCCAGCGCATCGAGACAAAGCAGTACTTC.

The rearrangement uses TRBV30 and TRBJ2-5; TRBD1 or TRBD2 may be the D gene (7 bases each). Germline CDR1 GTSNPN, CDR2 SVGIG (reference sequence). V was clipped by 2 bases and J by 5 bases, with 18 bases between them. There are 15 residues in the CDR3. The CDR3 DNA reads TGTGCCTGGAGTATTAGCAGGGGGGGGAAGGAGACCCAGTACTTC. Translating gives CAWSISRGGKETQYF.

A word on this clonotype: Given the absence of the conserved phenylalanine or tryptophan at the CDR3 end, a read error is likely. This chain uses TRBV4-2 with TRBJ2-2; a weak D match, TRBD1 (5 bases). The CDR3 runs 14 residues. Germline V CDR1 and CDR2: LGHNA, YNFKEQ. DNA of the CDR3: TGTGCCGGCAGCCATTGGACACCCCGAGGGGAGCTGTTTCTT. It encodes CAGSHWTPRGELFL.

On this clonotype itself: A much more abundant neighbour one base away suggests this may be a read error. This sequence joins TRBV6-5 and TRBJ2-2; D gene ambiguous. The CDR3 is made up of 15 amino acids. Germline-derived CDR1 and CDR2 are MNHEY and SVGAGI. CDR3 residues: CTSTSKTTLTGELFF. For the CDR3, the DNA is TGTACCAGCACTTCAAAGACAACCCTGACCGGGGAGCTGTTTTTT.

This clonotype was seen ten or more times. This chain joins TRBV12-3 or TRBV12-4 and TRBJ1-1, with D maybe TRBD1 (6 bases). Between the trimmed V and J ends, which lost 3 bases and 4 bases, there was a span of 18 bases. This CDR3 spans 16 amino acids. In DNA form, the CDR3 reads TGTGCCAGCAGTTTCGGGCAGGGTTCAGGGGTCACTGAAGCTTTCTTT. Amino acid sequence: CASSFGQGSGVTEAFF.

In its sample, this clonotype was seen a few times. A single base separates this from a much larger clone, so it may be a read error. The chain employs TRBV28 and TRBJ2-3, with D tentatively TRBD2 (5 bases). This CDR3 contains 11 residues. Germline lookup yields CDR1 MDHEN and CDR2 SYDVKM. The CDR3 nucleotides read TGTGTCAGCACTAGTACAGATACGCAGTATTTT. This translates into CVSTSTDTQYF.